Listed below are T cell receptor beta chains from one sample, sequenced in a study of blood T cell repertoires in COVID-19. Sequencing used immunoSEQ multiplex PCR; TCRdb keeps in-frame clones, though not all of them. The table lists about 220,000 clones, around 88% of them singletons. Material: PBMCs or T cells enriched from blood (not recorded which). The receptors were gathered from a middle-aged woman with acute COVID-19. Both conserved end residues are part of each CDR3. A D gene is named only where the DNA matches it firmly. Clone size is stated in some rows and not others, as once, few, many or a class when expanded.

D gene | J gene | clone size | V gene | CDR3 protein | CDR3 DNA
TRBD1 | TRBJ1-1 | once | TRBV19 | CASSRGEMGNTEAFF | TGTGCCAGTAGCAGGGGGGAGATGGGAAACACTGAAGCTTTCTTT
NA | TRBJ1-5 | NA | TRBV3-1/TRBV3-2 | CASHKQVWSNQPQHF | TGTGCCAGCCATAAACAGGTTTGGAGCAATCAGCCCCAGCATTTT
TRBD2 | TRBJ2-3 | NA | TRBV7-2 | CASSFGLAGAGRYTQYF | TGTGCCAGCAGCTTTGGACTAGCGGGGGCCGGCAGGTATACGCAGTATTTT
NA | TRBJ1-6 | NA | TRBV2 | CAGSEPGVRGNSPLHF | TGTGCCGGAAGTGAACCAGGGGTGAGGGGTAATTCACCCCTCCACTTT
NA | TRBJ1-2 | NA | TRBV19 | CASSSIGWGYTF | TGTGCCAGTAGCAGTATCGGGTGGGGCTACACCTTC
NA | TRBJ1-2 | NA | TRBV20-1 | CSARGDYGYTF | TGCAGTGCTAGAGGAGACTATGGCTACACCTTC
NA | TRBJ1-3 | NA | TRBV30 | CAWVAGNTIYF | TGTGCCTGGGTCGCTGGAAACACCATATATTTT
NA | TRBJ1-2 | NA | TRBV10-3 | CAISELYGYTF | TGTGCCATCAGTGAGCTATATGGCTACACCTTC
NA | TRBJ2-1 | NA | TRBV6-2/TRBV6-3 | CASSPRVREQFF | TGTGCCAGCAGCCCCCGCGTGAGGGAGCAGTTCTTC
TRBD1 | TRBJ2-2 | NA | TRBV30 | CAWSPSDRDTGELFF | TGTGCCTGGAGCCCATCCGACAGGGACACCGGGGAGCTGTTTTTT
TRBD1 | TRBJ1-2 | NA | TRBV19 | CASSIDGDRGPGYTF | TGTGCCAGTAGTATAGATGGCGACAGGGGGCCGGGCTACACCTTC
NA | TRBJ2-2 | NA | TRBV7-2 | CASSLGLNTGELFF | TGTGCCAGCAGCTTGGGACTGAACACCGGGGAGCTGTTTTTT
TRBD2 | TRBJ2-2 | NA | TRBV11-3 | CASSITGTRITGELFF | TGTGCCAGCAGCATAACCGGGACTAGGATCACCGGGGAGCTGTTTTTT
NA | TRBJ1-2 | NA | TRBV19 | CASREEVGNYGYTF | TGTGCCAGTAGAGAGGAGGTGGGGAACTATGGCTACACCTTC
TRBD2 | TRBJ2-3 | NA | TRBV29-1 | CSGQREGRSDTQYF | TGCAGCGGCCAGCGGGAGGGCCGTTCAGATACGCAGTATTTT
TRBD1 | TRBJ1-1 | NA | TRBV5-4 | CASSQRTGQNTEAFF | TGTGCCAGCAGCCAAAGGACAGGGCAGAACACTGAAGCTTTCTTT
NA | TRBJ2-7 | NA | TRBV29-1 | CSVEDRGQLYEQYF | TGCAGCGTTGAAGATCGAGGACAGCTATACGAGCAGTACTTC
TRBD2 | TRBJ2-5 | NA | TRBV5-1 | CASSLFLAGGETQYF | TGCGCCAGCAGCTTGTTCCTAGCGGGGGGGGAGACCCAGTACTTC
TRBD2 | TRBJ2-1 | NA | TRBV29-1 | CSVAEGGGYNEQFF | TGCAGCGTTGCGGAAGGCGGGGGCTACAATGAGCAGTTCTTC
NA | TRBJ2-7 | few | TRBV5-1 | CASSLSGSSYEQYF | TGCGCCAGCAGCTTGAGCGGAAGCTCCTACGAGCAGTACTTC
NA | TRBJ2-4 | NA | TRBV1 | CTSSQDLGQRLAKNIQYF | TGCACCAGCAGCCAAGATCTTGGACAGCGCCTAGCCAAAAACATTCAGTACTTC
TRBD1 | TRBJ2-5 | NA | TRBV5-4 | CASSLGGTGSETQYF | TGTGCCAGCAGCTTGGGGGGGACAGGGAGCGAGACCCAGTACTTC
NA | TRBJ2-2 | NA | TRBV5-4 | CASSEKTGELFF | TGTGCCAGCAGCGAGAAAACCGGGGAGCTGTTTTTT
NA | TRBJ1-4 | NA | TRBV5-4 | CASSLDGQRNEKLFF | TGTGCCAGCAGCCTGGACGGACAAAGAAATGAAAAACTGTTTTTT
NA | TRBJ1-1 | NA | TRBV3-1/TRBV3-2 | CASSPSLLGAAFF | TGTGCCAGCAGCCCCAGCCTTTTGGGGGCAGCTTTCTTT
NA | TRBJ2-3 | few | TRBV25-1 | CASSEGDMGTQYF | TGTGCCAGCAGTGAGGGGGACATGGGAACGCAGTATTTT
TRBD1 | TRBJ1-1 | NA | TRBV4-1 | CASRDQGARTEAFF | TGCGCCAGCAGAGACCAGGGGGCGCGAACTGAAGCTTTCTTT
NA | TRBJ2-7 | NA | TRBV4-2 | CASSQDRQTTYEQYF | TGTGCCAGCAGCCAAGACAGGCAGACGACCTACGAGCAGTACTTC
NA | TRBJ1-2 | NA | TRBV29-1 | CSARGSLYGYTF | TGCAGCGCCCGAGGATCGCTCTATGGCTACACCTTC
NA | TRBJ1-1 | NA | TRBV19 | CASALTGTRISNTEAFF | TGTGCCAGTGCCCTAACCGGGACACGGATTTCGAACACTGAAGCTTTCTTT
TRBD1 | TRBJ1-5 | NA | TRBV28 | CASSPRTGIRGNQPQHF | TGTGCCAGCAGTCCACGGACAGGGATCCGGGGCAATCAGCCCCAGCATTTT
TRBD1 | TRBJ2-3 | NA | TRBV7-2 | CASSWGQYSTDTQYF | TGTGCCAGCAGCTGGGGACAGTACAGCACAGATACGCAGTATTTT
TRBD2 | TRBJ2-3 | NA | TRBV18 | CASSPDRAGGSFNTQYF | TGTGCCAGCTCACCTGACCGAGCGGGGGGGTCATTTAATACGCAGTATTTT
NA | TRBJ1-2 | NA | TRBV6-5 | CATPGVYYGYTF | TGTGCCACGCCAGGGGTTTACTATGGCTACACCTTC
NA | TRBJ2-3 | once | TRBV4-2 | CASSLPGTDTQYF | TGTGCCAGCAGCCTCCCGGGGACAGATACGCAGTATTTT
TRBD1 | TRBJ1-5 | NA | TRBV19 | CASRPRQGTNQPQHF | TGTGCCAGTAGACCCCGACAGGGGACCAATCAGCCCCAGCATTTT
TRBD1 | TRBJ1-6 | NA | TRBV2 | CASEGQGNSPLHF | TGTGCCAGCGAGGGACAGGGGAATTCACCCCTCCACTTT
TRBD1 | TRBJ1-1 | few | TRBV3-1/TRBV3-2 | CASSPSGGRGTEAFF | TGTGCCAGCAGCCCCTCAGGGGGTCGGGGCACTGAAGCTTTCTTT
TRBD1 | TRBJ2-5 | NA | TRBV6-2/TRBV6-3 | CASSFRGQGDGGTQYF | TGTGCCAGCAGTTTCCGAGGACAGGGAGATGGGGGGACCCAGTACTTC
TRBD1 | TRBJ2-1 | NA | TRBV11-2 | CASSLRRQGALNEQFF | TGTGCCAGCAGCCTCCGTCGACAGGGGGCTCTGAATGAGCAGTTCTTC
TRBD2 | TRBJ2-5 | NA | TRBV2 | CASKVRLAGEETQYF | TGTGCCAGCAAGGTCAGGCTAGCGGGAGAAGAGACCCAGTACTTC